Below are 8 T cell receptor beta chains sequenced from a single sample in a study of cytomegalovirus exposure and HLA in healthy donors. Primers for the PCR totalled 60 Vbeta and 13 Jbeta. Produced via immunoSEQ multiplex PCR; TCRdb's table is partial and in-frame only. Here the sample spans over 120,000 clones, 80% being singletons. Sequenced: PBMCs. The receptors were gathered from a man in his forties in good health and CMV-seronegative.

This clone appeared once. The chain is built from TRBV5-4 and TRBJ1-4; TRBD1 aligns across 9 bases. Germline lookup yields CDR1 SGHNT and CDR2 YYREEE (reference sequence). CDR3 length: 14 amino acids. V was clipped by 4 bases and J by 7 bases; unmatched bases: 5. CDR3 bases: TGTGCCAGCAGCACGGGACAGGGCGGTGAAAAACTGTTTTTT. Protein product: CASSTGQGGEKLFF.

This chain connects TRBV19 to TRBJ2-1, with a weak D call TRBD2 (6 bases). CDR1 and CDR2 from the germline V gene are LNHDA and SQIVND (reference sequence). The CDR3 covers 13 residues. V was pared by 2 bases and J by 6 bases, with 8 bases between. The CDR3 region is CASSISGSNEQFF. The CDR3 DNA is TGTGCCAGTAGTATATCCGGGAGCAATGAGCAGTTCTTC.

This clone was counted between two and nine times. The rearrangement joins TRBV2 to TRBJ1-4; TRBD1 agrees at 7 bases. The V gene end was trimmed by 6 bases and the J gene end by 8 bases; junction bases not matched to a gene: 9. Germline lookup yields CDR1 SNHLY and CDR2 FYNNEI. The CDR3 covers 14 residues. CDR3 DNA sequence: TGTGCCAGCAGGGATCCCAGGGGGGAAGAAAAACTGTTTTTT. The encoded protein is CASRDPRGEEKLFF.

The V and J genes are TRBV12-5 and TRBJ1-2, with no clear D. Trimming stripped 1 base from V and 5 bases from J, with 8 bases between. There are 13 residues in the CDR3. The germline V gene encodes CDR1 LGHNT and CDR2 FRNRAP. CDR3 loop: CASGLGAPYGYTF. The CDR3 DNA sequence: TGTGCTAGTGGTTTGGGGGCCCCGTATGGCTACACCTTC.

The chain uses TRBV14 and TRBJ1-2; D gene uncertain. V was clipped by 1 base and J by 2 bases, with 5 bases between them. Germline-derived CDR1 and CDR2 are SGHDN and FVKESK. This CDR3 has 13 residues. This CDR3 reads CASSQGRNYGYTF. The CDR3 coding sequence is TGTGCCAGCAGCCAAGGGAGGAACTATGGCTACACCTTC.

This clone has a single count. This chain connects TRBV19 to TRBJ1-6; tentatively, D is TRBD1 (6 bases). V was clipped by 3 bases and J by 6 bases, with 15 bases between them. Germline loops: CDR1 LNHDA, CDR2 SQIVND (reference sequence). The CDR3 has 16 amino acids. In nucleotides, the CDR3 is TGTGCCAGTAGTATCGGGTCGACAGGCATTAATTCACCCCTCCACTTT. This codes for CASSIGSTGINSPLHF.

This chain links TRBV27 with TRBJ2-1; 13 bases map to TRBD2. The CDR3 is made up of 15 amino acids. Germline CDR1 is MNHEY and CDR2 is SMNVEV (reference sequence). V gave up 3 bases and J gave up 6 bases; unmatched junction bases: 2. CDR3 residues: CASSFGTSGANEQFF. DNA of the CDR3: TGTGCCAGCAGTTTTGGGACTAGCGGGGCCAATGAGCAGTTCTTC.

The rearrangement links TRBV28 to TRBJ2-7; TRBD2 aligns across 7 bases. Trimming cost V 1 base and J 3 bases; bases outside gene matches: 9. CDR1 MDHEN and CDR2 SYDVKM come from the germline V gene. This CDR3 contains 16 residues. The chain's CDR3 is CASSLSLTSGDYEQYF. In DNA form, the CDR3 reads TGTGCCAGCAGTTTATCCTTGACAAGCGGGGACTACGAGCAGTACTTC.